These 6 T cell receptor beta chains share one sample of origin, sequenced in a study of blood T cell repertoires in COVID-19. Clones were sequenced by immunoSEQ multiplex PCR, and TCRdb holds only the in-frame ones, with some missing. This table holds about 190,000 clones, around 84% found once. Sequencing was done on a sample of PBMCs or T cells enriched from blood (not recorded which). These receptors were collected from a woman younger than 45 who had been exposed to COVID-19.

The rearrangement uses TRBV5-5 and TRBJ1-1; D might be TRBD1 (6 bases). CDR3 length: 14 residues. Trimming pared 4 bases from V and 4 bases from J, leaving 14 bases between. In germline, CDR1 is SGHKS, CDR2 YYEKEE (reference sequence). The CDR3, as DNA: TGTGCCAGCAGCATTCACAGGGAGGGCACTGAAGCTTTCTTT. This translates into CASSIHREGTEAFF.

The V call is TRBV19, the J call TRBJ1-3; tentatively, D is TRBD1 (6 bases). Germline V gene lookup returns CDR1 LNHDA and CDR2 SQIVND (reference sequence). Deletions cut 5 bases from V and 0 bases from J, with 8 bases between. This CDR3 spans 14 amino acids. The CDR3 region has the DNA TGTGCCAGTAGTGGACAGTACTCTGGAAACACCATATATTTT. This gives the protein CASSGQYSGNTIYF.

The rearrangement uses TRBV7-9 and TRBJ1-2; 8 bases map to TRBD1. From germline, CDR1 is SEHNR and CDR2 FQNEAQ (reference sequence). With V trimmed by 4 bases and J by 5 bases, 9 bases remained unmatched. The CDR3 length is 15 residues. This chain's CDR3 is CASSSRQGTYYGYTF. The CDR3 DNA follows: TGTGCCAGCAGCTCCCGACAGGGGACTTATTATGGCTACACCTTC.

The CDR3 is CSASRGDRYGYTF. The DNA of the CDR3 is TGCAGTGCTAGTCGGGGAGATCGCTATGGCTACACCTTC. The rearrangement joins TRBV20-1 to TRBJ1-2, with D unclear. Trimming removed 3 bases at V and 4 bases at J, with 12 bases between. Germline lookup yields CDR1 DFQATT and CDR2 SNEGSKA (reference sequence). The CDR3 totals 13 residues.

This clone was counted a few times. The J gene is TRBJ1-1, the V gene TRBV29-1; tentatively, D is TRBD1 (6 bases). The CDR3 is 12 residues long. V lost 4 bases and J 2 bases, leaving 8 bases between the germline ends. Germline-derived CDR1 and CDR2 are SQVTM and ANQGSEA. The CDR3 region has the DNA TGCAGCGTTGCCAGGGGCAACACTGAAGCTTTCTTT. As protein: CSVARGNTEAFF.

This chain connects TRBV4-3 to TRBJ2-5; 11 nucleotides align to TRBD2. The V gene's germline CDR1 is LGHNA and CDR2 YSLEER. J was trimmed by 5 bases and V by 0 bases; bases with no gene match: 8. CDR3 length: 17 amino acids. Written as DNA, the CDR3 is TGCGCCAGCAGCCAAGATGTTAGCGGGGGGGCCGGTGAGACCCAGTACTTC. It encodes CASSQDVSGGAGETQYF.